A single sample is the source of the 13 T cell receptor beta chains below, sequenced in a study of molecular identifiers for immune sequencing clone quantification (dated by TCRdb to the late 2010s). To prepare the library, PCR was applied. The reads were generated on an Illumina HiSeq 4000. TCRdb reran the public reads through fastp at Q25 and MiXCR, keeping productive beta chains. Entries are consolidated by CDR3 protein sequence, retaining the most common genes and DNA. This sample is represented by about 68,000 distinct CDR3 sequences; 15% to 20% of them were singletons. The top ten clones comprise about 1.5% of the sample. The sample consisted of naive CD8+ T cells from blood, with Jurkat cell RNA spiked in. What this sample's cell subset or site label stands for: FACS-sorted CD8+CD4-CCR7+CD45RA+ naive T cells. Receptors were obtained from a human donor in good health. Some libraries in this study had Jurkat cell RNA spiked in.

This clonotype was found a few times. The V gene is TRBV12-3 or TRBV12-4, the J gene TRBJ2-7; weak D call: TRBD1 (6 bases). The CDR3 runs 14 residues. The germline V and J ends were trimmed by 6 bases and 4 bases, with 16 bases remaining between them. CDR3 loop: CASSPPGAGYEQYF. As DNA, the CDR3 is TGTGCCAGCAGCCCGCCAGGGGCAGGGTACGAGCAGTACTTC.

The chain is built from TRBV7-6 and TRBJ2-7; D gene unclear. Germline V gene lookup returns CDR1 SGHVS and CDR2 FNYEAQ. The germline V and J ends were trimmed by 1 base and 5 bases, with 9 bases remaining between them. This CDR3 comprises 13 residues. The CDR3 nucleotides read TGTGCCAGCAGCTTAGGGAGCATTAACGAGCAGTACTTC. Its translation: CASSLGSINEQYF. The whole variable domain, filled in from reference TRBV7-6 and TRBJ2-7, reads GAGVSQSPRYKVTKRGQDVALRCDPISGHVSLYWYRQALGQGPEFLTYFNYEAQQDKSGLPNDRFSAERPEGSISTLTIQRTEQRDSAMYRCASSLGSINEQYFGPGTRLTVT.

In regard to this clonotype: A single base separates this from a much larger clone, so it may be a read error. The chain combines TRBV4-3 with TRBJ2-2, with no clear D. Trimming took 0 bases from V and 6 from J, leaving 14 bases between them. In germline, CDR1 is LGHNA, CDR2 YSLEER. This CDR3 has 16 residues. In DNA, the CDR3 is TGCGCCAGCAGCCAAGATACTGGCGGAGTTGCCGGGGAGCTGTTTTTT. Encoded protein: CASSQDTGGVAGELFF.

This clonotype was detected ten times or more. The chain employs TRBV9 and TRBJ2-1; D not certain. This CDR3 is built from 17 residues. Looked up from germline, CDR1 is SGDLS and CDR2 is YYNGEE. V lost 0 bases and J 0 bases, leaving 13 bases between the germline ends. CDR3 region: CASSVEGASPSYNEQFF. In DNA form, the CDR3 reads TGTGCCAGCAGCGTAGAGGGCGCCTCCCCCTCCTACAATGAGCAGTTCTTC.

The table lists this clonotype with many counts. The rearrangement uses TRBV11-2 and TRBJ1-5; 9 nucleotides match TRBD1. Germline CDR1 and CDR2: SGHAT and FQNNGV. This CDR3 is built from 14 residues. V lost 1 base and J lost 5; bases outside the gene matches: 0. DNA of the CDR3: TGTGCCAGCAGCTTAGGGACAGGGGATCAGCCCCAGCATTTT. This sequence encodes CASSLGTGDQPQHF.

In its sample, this clonotype was seen many times. The chain has TRBV4-1 and TRBJ2-7; D is uncertain. The V gene's germline CDR1 is MGHRA and CDR2 YSYEKL. Trimming shortened V by 3 bases and J by 4 bases, and 19 bases separated the two germline ends. CDR3 length: 16 residues. The CDR3 here is CASSQTSSDPPYEQYF. DNA for the CDR3: TGCGCCAGCAGCCAGACCTCTTCCGACCCTCCTTACGAGCAGTACTTC.

There are many counts of this clonotype. The chain joins TRBV7-8 to TRBJ2-7; TRBD2 aligns across 16 bases. This CDR3 is built from 18 residues. The germline V gene encodes CDR1 SGHVS and CDR2 FQNEAQ. Losses at the gene ends were 3 bases for V and 2 bases for J; bases not matched to a gene: 7. The CDR3 sequence: CASSLGLAGGTLTYEQYF. The CDR3 DNA reads as TGTGCCAGCAGCTTGGGACTAGCGGGAGGGACCCTAACCTACGAGCAGTACTTC.

As regards this clonotype: A read error may be the cause here, since a much bigger clone is one base away. The rearrangement uses TRBV18 and TRBJ2-1; TRBD2 is a possible D gene (5 bases). The CDR3 sequence is 15 residues long. Germline CDR1 reads KGHSH; CDR2 reads LQKENI. The CDR3 sequence is CASPPPAGKDNEQFF. CDR3 sequence (DNA): TGTGCCAGCCCACCACCCGCCGGGAAAGACAATGAGCAGTTCTTC.

Ten or more counts support this clonotype. The V and J genes are TRBV4-1 and TRBJ1-4; D not certain. The CDR3 has 13 residues. Germline CDR1 reads MGHRA; CDR2 reads YSYEKL. With 6 bases removed from V and 5 bases from J, the gap between germline ends came to 10 bases. In DNA form, the CDR3 reads TGCGCCAGCAGGTCACTCCTCAATGAAAAACTGTTTTTT. Translated, it gives CASRSLLNEKLFF.

This clonotype was detected many times. The chain combines TRBV30 with TRBJ2-7; the D gene is possibly TRBD2 (5 bases). Germline-derived CDR1 and CDR2 are GTSNPN and SVGIG (reference sequence). There are 14 residues in the CDR3. V was clipped by 7 bases and J by 3 bases, with 19 bases between them. Written as DNA, the CDR3 is TGTGCCTTAACCCCCATTAGCGAGGTCTACGAGCAGTACTTC. Its translation: CALTPISEVYEQYF.

This clonotype was seen ten or more times. V gene TRBV4-1 combines with J gene TRBJ2-5; D gene unclear. Germline V lookup: CDR1 MGHRA, CDR2 YSYEKL. V was trimmed by 3 bases and J by 1 base, leaving 9 bases between them. The CDR3 consists of 14 residues. As DNA, the CDR3 is TGCGCCAGCAGCCAGGTGCCCTCCCAAGAGACCCAGTACTTC. It specifies CASSQVPSQETQYF.

This clonotype was detected a few times. This chain uses TRBV4-1 with TRBJ2-7, with TRBD2 matching over 11 bases. The ends lost 1 base at V and 3 bases at J; junction bases unmatched: 5. The germline gives CDR1 MGHRA, CDR2 YSYEKL. The CDR3 has 16 residues. The CDR3 sequence is CASSQGLAGGIYEQYF. In DNA form, the CDR3 reads TGCGCCAGCAGCCAAGGCCTAGCGGGAGGCATCTACGAGCAGTACTTC.

This clonotype has more than one count but fewer than ten. J is TRBJ2-1 and V is TRBV25-1; 9 bases line up with TRBD1. In germline, CDR1 is MGHDK, CDR2 SYGVNS. Germline trimming cut 5 bases from V and 2 bases from J; bases unmatched to any gene: 1. The CDR3 totals 14 residues. The CDR3 here is CASSRTGAYNEQFF. CDR3 DNA: TGTGCCAGCAGTCGGACAGGGGCCTACAATGAGCAGTTCTTC.